This entry lists 22 T cell receptor beta chains sequenced from one sample in a study of cytomegalovirus exposure and HLA in healthy donors. The PCR was carried out with 60 Vbeta primers and 13 Jbeta primers. Measured with immunoSEQ multiplex PCR; TCRdb has only the in-frame clones, and not every one. This sample carries under 200,000 clones, roughly 84% of them seen once, and the ten largest clones take 0.38%. The material sequenced was PBMCs. The origin of the receptors is a boy aged 2 to 9 in good health and CMV-seronegative.

The V and J genes are TRBV28 and TRBJ2-7, with D possibly being TRBD2 (6 bases). CDR1 is MDHEN, CDR2 SYDVKM, per germline. The CDR3 totals 15 residues. V lost 2 bases, J lost 0 bases, and 11 bases lay in between. CDR3 sequence reads: CASSLRAGSSYEQYF. The CDR3 nucleotides are TGTGCCAGCAGTTTAAGGGCGGGGAGCTCCTACGAGCAGTACTTC.

This clone was detected only once. V and J are TRBV19 and TRBJ1-4; D is uncertain. Germline lookup yields CDR1 LNHDA and CDR2 SQIVND (reference sequence). CDR3 length: 13 amino acids. With 7 bases removed from V and 2 bases from J, the gap between germline ends came to 8 bases. The CDR3 protein is CASTQATNEKLFF. The DNA of the CDR3 is TGTGCCAGTACGCAGGCCACTAATGAAAAACTGTTTTTT.

This chain uses TRBV30 with TRBJ1-1; a weak D match, TRBD1 (6 bases). Trimming cost V 0 bases and J 1 base, with 6 bases left between them. This CDR3 is 13 amino acids long. The V gene's germline CDR1 is GTSNPN and CDR2 SVGIG (reference sequence). The CDR3 loop is CAWSVQGNTEAFF. As DNA, the CDR3 is TGTGCCTGGAGTGTACAGGGGAACACTGAAGCTTTCTTT.

The chain is built from TRBV19 and TRBJ2-5; weak D call: TRBD1 (5 bases). Trimming pared 10 bases from V and 4 bases from J, leaving 16 bases between. The CDR3 length is 13 residues. Germline V gene sequence: CDR1 LNHDA, CDR2 SQIVND (reference sequence). The CDR3 bases are TGTGCCACTGCGAAAAGGGGCTCAGAGACCCAGTACTTC. Protein product: CATAKRGSETQYF.

The rearrangement joins TRBV18 to TRBJ1-2; the match to TRBD1 covers 10 bases. This CDR3 has 14 residues. V was pared by 6 bases and J by 3 bases, with 4 bases of the junction left unmatched. CDR1 is KGHSH, CDR2 LQKENI, per germline. DNA of the CDR3: TGTGCCAGCTCGCCGGGGACAGGGGACTATGGCTACACCTTC. Amino acids: CASSPGTGDYGYTF. Full variable domain (rest looked up from reference TRBV18 and TRBJ1-2): NAGVMQNPRHLVRRRGQEARLRCSPMKGHSHVYWYRQLPEEGLKFMVYLQKENIIDESGMPKERFSAEFPKEGPSILRIQQVVRGDSAAYFCASSPGTGDYGYTFGSGTRLTVV.

The chain recombines TRBV7-9 with TRBJ1-5; 7 positions match TRBD1. V lost 5 bases to trimming and J lost 5 bases; unmatched junction nucleotides: 9. CDR1 is SEHNR, CDR2 FQNEAQ, per germline (reference sequence). CDR3 length: 15 amino acids. The CDR3 coding sequence is TGTGCCAGCAGCAAAACAGGGGAGCGGGATCAGCCCCAGCATTTT. Residues: CASSKTGERDQPQHF.

This clone was seen more than once but under ten times. CDR3 DNA sequence: TGCGCCAGCCAGGGACAGGGCCTTCCCGGGGAGCTGTTTTTT. Translated: CASQGQGLPGELFF. The rearrangement joins TRBV10-2 to TRBJ2-2; 9 bases map to TRBD1. Trimming removed 8 bases from V and 6 bases from J; junction bases left unmatched: 7. Germline-derived CDR1 and CDR2 are WSHSY and SAAADI. CDR3 length: 14 amino acids.

This clone was seen a single time. CDR3 coding DNA: TGTGCCAGCAATACCGGGACTAGCGGGGCCCAGGAGTACTTC. Translating gives CASNTGTSGAQEYF. V usage is TRBV6-5 and J usage is TRBJ2-5, with 13 bases aligning to TRBD2. Germline V CDR1 and CDR2: MNHEY, SVGAGI. Trimming removed 7 bases from V and 12 bases from J; junction bases left unmatched: 11. The CDR3 has 14 residues.

The count of this clone is one. The chain uses TRBV27 and TRBJ1-5, with D perhaps TRBD1 (5 bases). V gave up 6 bases and J gave up 7 bases, with 22 bases separating them. Germline CDR1 reads MNHEY; CDR2 reads SMNVEV (reference sequence). CDR3 length: 16 residues. The CDR3 bases are TGTGCCAGCAGAGCTAACGTCAGGGTAGGAGGGCAGCCCCAGCATTTT. Amino acids: CASRANVRVGGQPQHF.

The chain is built from TRBV19 and TRBJ1-1; D is ambiguous. There are 13 residues in the CDR3. From germline, CDR1 is LNHDA and CDR2 SQIVND (reference sequence). Trimming took off 6 bases at V and 4 bases at J, with 12 bases between the two ends. The CDR3: CASRVVGITEAFF. In DNA form, the CDR3 reads TGTGCCAGTAGAGTAGTGGGCATCACTGAAGCTTTCTTT.

This chain links TRBV5-6 with TRBJ2-5; 12 nucleotides agree with TRBD2. The CDR3 totals 17 residues. V was pared by 0 bases and J by 2 bases, with 5 bases of the junction left unmatched. Germline V lookup: CDR1 SGHDT, CDR2 YYEEEE. As DNA, the CDR3 is TGTGCCAGCAGCTTGGACCGGACTAGCGGGAATCAAGAGACCCAGTACTTC. Translating gives CASSLDRTSGNQETQYF.

Notes on this clone: This same CDR3 is encoded by further DNA sequences in the sample. The J gene is TRBJ2-7, the V gene TRBV7-2; D ambiguous. From germline, CDR1 is SGHTA and CDR2 FQGNSA. Deletions cut 4 bases from V and 6 bases from J, with 13 bases between. The CDR3 consists of 13 residues. CDR3 coding DNA: TGTGCCAGCAGCTCCGGTCGATCGGGCGAGCAGTACTTC. Translation: CASSSGRSGEQYF.

The rearrangement uses TRBV7-8 and TRBJ2-7; TRBD1 matches 7 bases. The CDR3 has 14 residues. V trimming: 6 bases; J trimming: 0 bases; junction bases outside the gene matches: 5. Germline CDR1 SGHVS, CDR2 FQNEAQ. CDR3 sequence reads: CASRRDSYSYEQYF. The CDR3 bases are TGTGCCAGCAGGAGGGACAGCTACTCCTACGAGCAGTACTTC.

The CDR3 sequence is CASSEEIAGGTDTQYF. The DNA for the CDR3 is TGTGCCAGCAGTGAAGAAATAGCGGGGGGCACAGATACGCAGTATTTT. The chain joins TRBV2 to TRBJ2-3, with 9 bases aligning to TRBD2. V was pared by 1 base and J by 1 base, with 3 bases of the junction left unmatched. The CDR3 runs to 16 residues. Germline V gene data show CDR1 as SNHLY and CDR2 as FYNNEI.

The chain carries TRBV9 and TRBJ2-7; 11 nucleotides line up with TRBD1. V was pared by 2 bases and J by 7 bases, with 8 bases of the junction left unmatched. The CDR3 contains 15 residues. Germline lookup yields CDR1 SGDLS and CDR2 YYNGEE. For the CDR3, the DNA is TGTGCCAGCAGCGTGGCGGACAGGGGGCTTTTTGAGCAGTACTTC. Its translation: CASSVADRGLFEQYF.

This clone has a single count. The V gene is TRBV28, the J gene TRBJ2-2, with 8 bases lining up with TRBD1. Trimming took 5 bases from V and 6 from J; bases not matched to a gene: 17. CDR3 size: 18 residues. From germline, CDR1 is MDHEN and CDR2 SYDVKM. DNA for the CDR3: TGTGCCAGCAGTCCCCGGACAGGGCTCAGATTTGGGCCCGGGGAGCTGTTTTTT. Encoded protein: CASSPRTGLRFGPGELFF.

Comment on this clone: The junction departs from the called germline gene at one end, perhaps through a read error. The chain has TRBV20-1 and TRBJ2-1; 8 bases agree with TRBD1. Germline assignment: CDR1 DFQATT and CDR2 SNEGSKA (reference sequence). The CDR3 covers 11 residues. The CDR3 loop is CSASIVRGRLF. The CDR3 DNA reads as TGCAGTGCCTCGATTGTCAGGGGGCGACTCTTC.

The CDR3 bases are TGTGCCAGCAGCTGGGAACTAGCGGGGAACACAGATACGCAGTATTTT. Encoded protein: CASSWELAGNTDTQYF. The rearrangement joins TRBV5-4 to TRBJ2-3, with TRBD2 matching 10 bases. This CDR3 has 16 amino acids. The trim removed 3 bases at V and 2 bases at J, leaving 6 bases unmatched. Germline CDR1 SGHNT, CDR2 YYREEE (reference sequence). Drawing the rest from reference TRBV5-4 and TRBJ2-3, the complete variable domain is ETGVTQSPTHLIKTRGQQVTLRCSSQSGHNTVSWYQQALGQGPQFIFQYYREEENGRGNFPPRFSGLQFPNYSSELNVNALELDDSALYLCASSWELAGNTDTQYFGPGTRLTVL.

This chain connects TRBV5-1 to TRBJ2-7; D might be TRBD2 (5 bases). V dropped 0 bases and J dropped 4 bases, with 14 bases sitting between them. Germline CDR1 reads SGHRS; CDR2 reads YFSETQ. This CDR3 has 15 residues. The CDR3 DNA is TGCGCCAGCAGCTTGGCGTCCGGGGAAGGTTACGAGCAGTACTTC. Amino acids: CASSLASGEGYEQYF.

This sequence joins TRBV29-1 and TRBJ1-3; 12 bases map to TRBD1. Germline lookup yields CDR1 SQVTM and CDR2 ANQGSEA. The J segment lost 8 bases and the V segment lost 0 bases, leaving 5 bases of the junction unmatched. This CDR3 comprises 15 residues. The CDR3 loop is CSVEDWGQGADTIYF. Here the CDR3 DNA reads TGCAGCGTTGAAGACTGGGGACAGGGGGCAGACACCATATATTTT.

This clone was detected once. The chain joins TRBV6-5 to TRBJ2-7; 7 nucleotides agree with TRBD1. Germline assignment: CDR1 MNHEY and CDR2 SVGAGI. The CDR3 covers 15 residues. Trimming removed 2 bases from V and 5 bases from J; junction bases left unmatched: 9. This CDR3 reads CASSYHGTASNEQYF. The CDR3 DNA sequence: TGTGCCAGCAGTTACCACGGGACAGCGTCCAACGAGCAGTACTTC.

V is TRBV18 and J is TRBJ2-7; 13 nucleotides match TRBD2. J gave up 2 bases and V 6 bases, and 7 bases lay outside the gene matches. The germline CDR1 and CDR2 sequences are KGHSH and LQKENI. The CDR3 length is 16 residues. DNA for the CDR3: TGTGCCAGCTCGTCACCCGGACTAGCGGGGGCCTACGAGCAGTACTTC. Encoded protein: CASSSPGLAGAYEQYF.